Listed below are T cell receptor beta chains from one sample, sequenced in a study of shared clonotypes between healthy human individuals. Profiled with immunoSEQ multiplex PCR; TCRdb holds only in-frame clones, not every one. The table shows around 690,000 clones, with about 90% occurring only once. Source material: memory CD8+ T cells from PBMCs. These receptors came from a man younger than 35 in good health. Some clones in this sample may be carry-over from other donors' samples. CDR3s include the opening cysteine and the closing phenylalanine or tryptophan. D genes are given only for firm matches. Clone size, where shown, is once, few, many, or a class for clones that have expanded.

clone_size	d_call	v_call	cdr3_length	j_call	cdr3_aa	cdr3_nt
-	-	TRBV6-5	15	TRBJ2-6	CASSEGSAGANVLTF	TGTGCCAGCTCGGAGGGTTCGGCCGGGGCCAACGTCCTGACTTTC
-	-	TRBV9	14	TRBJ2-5	CASSPDSFEETQYF	TGTGCCAGCAGCCCTGACAGTTTTGAAGAGACCCAGTACTTC
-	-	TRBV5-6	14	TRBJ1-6	CASTFTAFGSPLHF	TGTGCCAGCACCTTTACGGCCTTCGGTTCACCCCTCCACTTT
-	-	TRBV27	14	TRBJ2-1	CASSRGSQGHEQFF	TGTGCCAGCAGCCGCGGGTCTCAGGGGCATGAGCAGTTCTTC
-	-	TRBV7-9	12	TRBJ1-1	CASRKGVGEAFF	TGTGCCAGCAGGAAGGGAGTGGGTGAAGCTTTCTTT
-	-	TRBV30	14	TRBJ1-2	CAWNIWTVAYGYTF	TGTGCCTGGAATATATGGACAGTCGCCTATGGCTACACCTTC
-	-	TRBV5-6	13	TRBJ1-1	CASSLGTRGFAFF	TGTGCCAGCAGCTTGGGAACCAGGGGTTTCGCTTTCTTT
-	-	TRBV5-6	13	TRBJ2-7	CASSLVRQVEQYF	TGTGCCAGCAGCTTGGTTCGGCAGGTCGAGCAGTACTTC
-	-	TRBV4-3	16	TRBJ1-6	CASSQDGLVENSPLHF	TGCGCCAGCAGCCAAGATGGTTTGGTTGAGAATTCACCCCTCCACTTT
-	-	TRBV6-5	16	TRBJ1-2	CASSYSIQSGNYGYTF	TGTGCCAGCAGTTACTCGATACAGTCCGGTAACTATGGCTACACCTTC
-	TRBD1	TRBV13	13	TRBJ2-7	CASSSDRGREQYF	TGTGCCAGCAGCTCGGACAGGGGGCGCGAGCAGTACTTC
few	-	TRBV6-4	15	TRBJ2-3	CASSEGLKDTDTQYF	TGTGCCAGCAGTGAGGGGCTGAAAGACACAGATACGCAGTATTTT
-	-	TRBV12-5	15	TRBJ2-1	CASGLVGGPGNEQFF	TGTGCTAGTGGTTTGGTCGGAGGCCCGGGCAATGAGCAGTTCTTC
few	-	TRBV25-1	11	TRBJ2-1	CASSEGRDQFF	TGTGCCAGCAGTGAAGGGCGGGATCAGTTCTTC
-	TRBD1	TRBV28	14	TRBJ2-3	CASSWTGGADTQYF	TGTGCCAGCAGTTGGACAGGGGGCGCAGATACGCAGTATTTT
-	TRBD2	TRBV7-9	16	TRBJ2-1	CASSPEGLAEYNEQFF	TGTGCCAGCAGCCCAGAGGGACTAGCGGAGTACAATGAGCAGTTCTTC
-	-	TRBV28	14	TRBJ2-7	CASSPRGRAHEQYF	TGTGCCAGCAGTCCTCGGGGACGGGCCCACGAGCAGTACTTC
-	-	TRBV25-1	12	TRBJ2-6	CASSPGANVLTF	TGTGCCAGCAGTCCTGGGGCCAACGTCCTGACTTTC
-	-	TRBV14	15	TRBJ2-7	CASSHLRGRFHEQYF	TGTGCCAGCAGCCACCTCCGGGGCAGGTTCCACGAGCAGTACTTC
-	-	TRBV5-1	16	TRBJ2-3	CASSWGTEGPPDTQYF	TGCGCCAGCAGCTGGGGGACTGAGGGGCCGCCAGATACGCAGTATTTT
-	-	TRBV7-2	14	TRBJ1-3	CASSLTGLGNTIYF	TGTGCCAGCAGCTTAACAGGGCTAGGAAACACCATATATTTT
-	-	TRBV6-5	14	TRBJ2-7	CASSYTSEAYEQYF	TGTGCCAGCAGTTACACGAGCGAGGCCTACGAGCAGTACTTC
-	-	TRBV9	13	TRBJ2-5	CASSFRTQETQYF	TGTGCCAGCAGCTTCCGTACACAAGAGACCCAGTACTTC
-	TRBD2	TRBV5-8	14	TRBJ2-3	CASSLLAGGNTQYF	TGTGCCAGCAGCTTACTAGCGGGAGGGAATACGCAGTATTTT
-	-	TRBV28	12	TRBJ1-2	CASTGEGYGYTF	TGTGCCAGCACTGGGGAGGGCTATGGCTACACCTTC
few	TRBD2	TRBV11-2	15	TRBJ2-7	CASSKTSGGAYEQYF	TGTGCCAGCAGCAAAACTAGCGGGGGGGCCTACGAGCAGTACTTC
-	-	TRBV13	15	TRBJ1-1	CASSPQIQENTEAFF	TGTGCCAGCAGCCCACAGATACAGGAGAACACTGAAGCTTTCTTT
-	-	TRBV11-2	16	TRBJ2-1	CASSLEGPSSYNEQFF	TGTGCCAGCAGCTTAGAGGGGCCTAGCTCCTACAATGAGCAGTTCTTC
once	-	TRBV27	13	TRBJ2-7	CASSPGSLYEQYF	TGTGCCAGCAGCCCCGGGTCCCTCTACGAGCAGTACTTC
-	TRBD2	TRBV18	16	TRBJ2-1	CASSRRETSKYNEQFF	TGTGCCAGCTCACGACGAGAGACTAGCAAGTACAATGAGCAGTTCTTC
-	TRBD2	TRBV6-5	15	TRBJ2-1	CASRTGTSGYNEQFF	TGTGCCAGCAGAACCGGGACTAGCGGTTACAATGAGCAGTTCTTC
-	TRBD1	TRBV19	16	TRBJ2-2	CASRFDRGQNTGELFF	TGTGCCAGTAGGTTCGACAGGGGCCAAAACACCGGGGAGCTGTTTTTT
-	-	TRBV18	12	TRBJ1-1	CASSRVNTEAFF	TGTGCCAGCTCACGGGTGAACACTGAAGCTTTCTTT
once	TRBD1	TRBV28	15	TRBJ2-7	CASSLSTGVVYEQYF	TGTGCCAGCAGTTTATCGACAGGGGTCGTCTACGAGCAGTACTTC
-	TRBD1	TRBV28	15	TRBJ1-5	CASSLWGQQNQPQHF	TGTGCCAGCAGTTTGTGGGGACAGCAAAATCAGCCCCAGCATTTT
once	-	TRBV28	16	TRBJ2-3	CASSFTSPGTGDTQYF	TGTGCCAGCAGCTTTACCAGCCCCGGGACTGGGGATACGCAGTATTTT
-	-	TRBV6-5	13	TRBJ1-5	CASSGSGIQPQHF	TGTGCCAGCAGTGGCTCAGGGATTCAGCCCCAGCATTTT
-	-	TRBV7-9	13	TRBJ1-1	CASSPAGNTEAFF	TGTGCCAGCAGCCCCGCGGGGAACACTGAAGCTTTCTTT
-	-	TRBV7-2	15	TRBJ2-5	CASSFSRGSGETQYF	TGTGCCAGCAGCTTTTCTAGGGGATCGGGGGAGACCCAGTACTTC
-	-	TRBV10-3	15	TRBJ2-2	CAISGGDSNTGELFF	TGTGCCATCAGTGGCGGTGACAGCAACACCGGGGAGCTGTTTTTT
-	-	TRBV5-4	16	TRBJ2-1	CASSLLGSSSYNEQFF	TGTGCCAGCAGCTTGTTGGGGAGCAGCTCCTACAATGAGCAGTTCTTC
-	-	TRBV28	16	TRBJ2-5	CASSLPAGTPQETQYF	TGTGCCAGCAGTTTACCCGCCGGGACACCACAAGAGACCCAGTACTTC
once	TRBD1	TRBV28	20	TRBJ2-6	CASSPPPIRDRGRGANVLTF	TGTGCCAGCAGTCCCCCCCCAATTAGGGACAGGGGGCGTGGGGCCAACGTCCTGACTTTC
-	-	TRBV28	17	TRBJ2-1	CASSPRSGTASYNEQFF	TGTGCCAGCAGTCCCCGCTCCGGGACCGCATCCTACAATGAGCAGTTCTTC
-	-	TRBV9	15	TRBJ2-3	CASSVLRTSTDTQYF	TGTGCCAGCAGCGTATTGCGGACTAGCACAGATACGCAGTATTTT
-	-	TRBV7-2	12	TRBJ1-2	CASSPRGLGYTF	TGTGCCAGCAGCCCCAGGGGTCTTGGCTACACCTTC
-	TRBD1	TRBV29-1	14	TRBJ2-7	CSVKYRDSIYEQYF	TGCAGCGTTAAATACCGGGACAGTATCTACGAGCAGTACTTC
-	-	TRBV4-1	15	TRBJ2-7	CASSPRGGGIDEQYF	TGCGCCAGCAGCCCCCGGGGAGGGGGCATTGACGAGCAGTACTTC
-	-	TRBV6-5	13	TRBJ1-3	CASSTRIGNTIYF	TGTGCCAGCAGTACGCGGATTGGAAACACCATATATTTT
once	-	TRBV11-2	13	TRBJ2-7	CASSVSRSYEQYF	TGTGCCAGCAGCGTTAGCCGGAGCTACGAGCAGTACTTC
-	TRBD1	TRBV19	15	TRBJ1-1	CASRPRQGLNTEAFF	TGTGCCAGTAGGCCTCGACAGGGGTTGAACACTGAAGCTTTCTTT
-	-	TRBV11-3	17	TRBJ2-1	CASSPGTGGTSFGEQFF	TGTGCCAGCAGCCCGGGGACAGGCGGGACTAGTTTCGGTGAGCAGTTCTTC
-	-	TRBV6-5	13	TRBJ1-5	CASSYAGDQPQHF	TGTGCCAGCAGTTACGCGGGTGATCAGCCCCAGCATTTT
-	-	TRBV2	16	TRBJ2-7	CASSDINGQRRYEQYF	TGTGCCAGCAGTGATATAAACGGACAACGACGCTACGAGCAGTACTTC
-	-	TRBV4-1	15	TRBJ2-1	CASSQVGSERDEQFF	TGCGCCAGCAGCCAAGTGGGTTCCGAACGGGATGAGCAGTTCTTC
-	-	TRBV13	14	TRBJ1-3	CASSLGLEGNTIYF	TGTGCCAGCAGCTTAGGCCTTGAAGGAAACACCATATATTTT
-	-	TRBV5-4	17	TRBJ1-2	CASSILGTTTGDYGYTF	TGTGCCAGCAGCATATTAGGGACAACCACTGGGGACTATGGCTACACCTTC